There are a few counts of the clone carrying this TCR beta chain. Its antigen is still unknown. The table came from immunoSEQ multiplex PCR; TCRdb's copy has only in-frame clones and leaves some out. The sample lists under 12,000 clones; about half were seen once. The germline V gene encodes CDR1 MNHEY and CDR2 SVGAGI. The CDR3 contains 16 residues. After removal of 3 bases from V and 3 bases from J, the junction contained 5 bases not matched to a gene. The sample belongs to a study of T cell clonotyping in hematopoietic cell transplantation. Whole-study results and caveats: Pathologically expanded recipient clonotypes increased progressively from day 30 to day 180 as diversity fell.

The receptor comes from a male patient aged 45-59 years who had an allogeneic stem cell transplant from an unrelated donor, so the T cells may come from the graft donor. Some clones in this sample may be carry-over from other donors' samples. The specimen comprised PBMCs, sampled 30 days after allogeneic stem cell transplant. This rearrangement joins TRBV6-5 to TRBJ2-3; TRBD2 matches at 11 bases. CDR3 coding DNA: TGTGCCAGCAGTTATGTAGCGGGGGGGCCTACAGATACGCAGTATTTT. It encodes CASSYVAGGPTDTQYF.